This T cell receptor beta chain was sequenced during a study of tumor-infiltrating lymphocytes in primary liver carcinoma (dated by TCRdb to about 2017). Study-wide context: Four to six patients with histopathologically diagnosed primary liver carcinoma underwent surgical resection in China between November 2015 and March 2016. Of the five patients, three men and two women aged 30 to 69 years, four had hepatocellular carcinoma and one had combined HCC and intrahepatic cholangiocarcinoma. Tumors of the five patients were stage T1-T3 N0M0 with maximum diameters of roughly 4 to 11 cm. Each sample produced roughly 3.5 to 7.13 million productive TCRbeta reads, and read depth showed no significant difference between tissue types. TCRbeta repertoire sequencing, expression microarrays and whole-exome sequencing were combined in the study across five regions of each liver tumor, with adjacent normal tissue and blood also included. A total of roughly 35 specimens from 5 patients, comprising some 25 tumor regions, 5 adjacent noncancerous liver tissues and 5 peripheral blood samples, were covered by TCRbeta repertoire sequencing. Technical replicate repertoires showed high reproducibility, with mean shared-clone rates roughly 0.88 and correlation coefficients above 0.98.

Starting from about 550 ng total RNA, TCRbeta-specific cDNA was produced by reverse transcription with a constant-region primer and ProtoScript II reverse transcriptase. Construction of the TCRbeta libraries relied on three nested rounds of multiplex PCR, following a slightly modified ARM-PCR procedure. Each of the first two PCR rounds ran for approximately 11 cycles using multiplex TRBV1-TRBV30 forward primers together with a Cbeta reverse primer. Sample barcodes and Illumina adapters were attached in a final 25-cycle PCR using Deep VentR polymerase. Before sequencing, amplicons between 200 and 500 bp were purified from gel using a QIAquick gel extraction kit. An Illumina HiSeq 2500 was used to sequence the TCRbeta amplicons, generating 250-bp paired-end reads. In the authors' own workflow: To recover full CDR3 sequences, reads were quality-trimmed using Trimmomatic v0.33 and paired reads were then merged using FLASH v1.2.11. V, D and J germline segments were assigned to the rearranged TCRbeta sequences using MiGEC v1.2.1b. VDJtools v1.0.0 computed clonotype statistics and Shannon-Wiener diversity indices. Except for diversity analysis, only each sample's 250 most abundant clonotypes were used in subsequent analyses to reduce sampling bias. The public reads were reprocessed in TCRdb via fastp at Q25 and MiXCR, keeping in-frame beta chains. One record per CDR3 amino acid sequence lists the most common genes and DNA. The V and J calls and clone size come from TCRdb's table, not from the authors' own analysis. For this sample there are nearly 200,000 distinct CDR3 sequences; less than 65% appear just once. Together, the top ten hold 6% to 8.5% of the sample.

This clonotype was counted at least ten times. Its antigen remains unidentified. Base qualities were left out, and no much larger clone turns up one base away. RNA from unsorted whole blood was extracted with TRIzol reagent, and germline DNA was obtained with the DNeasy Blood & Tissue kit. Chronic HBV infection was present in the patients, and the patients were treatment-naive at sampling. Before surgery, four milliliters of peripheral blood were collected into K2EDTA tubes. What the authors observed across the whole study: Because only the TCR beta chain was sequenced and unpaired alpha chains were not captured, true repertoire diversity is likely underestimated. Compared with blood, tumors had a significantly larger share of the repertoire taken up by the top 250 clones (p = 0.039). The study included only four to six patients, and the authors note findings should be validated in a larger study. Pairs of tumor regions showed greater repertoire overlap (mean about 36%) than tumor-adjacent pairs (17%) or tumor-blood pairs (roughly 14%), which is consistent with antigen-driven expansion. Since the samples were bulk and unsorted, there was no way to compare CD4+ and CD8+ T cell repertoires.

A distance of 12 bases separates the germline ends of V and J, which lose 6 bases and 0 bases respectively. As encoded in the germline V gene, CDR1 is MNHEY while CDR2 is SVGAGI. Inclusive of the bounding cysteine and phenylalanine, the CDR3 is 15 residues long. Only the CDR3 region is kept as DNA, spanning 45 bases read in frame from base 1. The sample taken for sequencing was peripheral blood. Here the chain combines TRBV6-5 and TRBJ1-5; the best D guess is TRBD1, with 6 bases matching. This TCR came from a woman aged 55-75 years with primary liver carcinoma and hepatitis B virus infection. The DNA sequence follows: TGTGCCAGCAGGGACAGTCAAAATAGCAATCAGCCCCAGCATTTT. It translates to CASRDSQNSNQPQHF.